The 29 T cell receptor beta chains listed next were all sequenced from one sample in a study of shared clonotypes between healthy human individuals. The table came from immunoSEQ multiplex PCR; TCRdb's copy has only in-frame clones and leaves some out. The sample has over a million clones, approximately 96% seen once. The sample consisted of naive CD4+ T cells sorted from blood. The subset was: CD45RA+ positively selected. These receptors were collected from a man aged 25-40 years in good health.

The chain recombines TRBV10-2 with TRBJ2-7; the D gene is possibly TRBD2 (5 bases). The ends were cut back, 4 bases at V and 3 bases at J, with 10 bases in the middle. The CDR3 covers 13 residues. Germline V gives CDR1 WSHSY, CDR2 SAAADI. The CDR3 DNA is TGCGCCAGCAGTGGGACTGCTAACTACGAGCAGTACTTC. Amino acid sequence: CASSGTANYEQYF.

The V and J genes are TRBV2 and TRBJ2-2; the match to TRBD1 covers 7 bases. There are 15 residues in the CDR3. From germline, CDR1 is SNHLY and CDR2 FYNNEI. With 9 bases clipped from V and 4 bases from J, the junction kept 11 bases outside the gene matches. The CDR3 DNA follows: TGTGCCAGAACCGACAGGGTGAGAGGCACCGGGGAGCTGTTTTTT. It yields the protein CARTDRVRGTGELFF. Full variable domain (rest looked up from reference TRBV2 and TRBJ2-2): EPEVTQTPSHQVTQMGQEVILRCVPISNHLYFYWYRQILGQKVEFLVSFYNNEISEKSEIFDDQFSVERPDGSNFTLKIRSTKLEDSAMYFCARTDRVRGTGELFFGEGSRLTVL.

This clone is a singleton in its sample. The rearrangement uses TRBV5-1 and TRBJ2-5; D remains unclear. The CDR3 is 13 residues long. Germline CDR1 is SGHRS and CDR2 is YFSETQ. V lost 1 base and J 5 bases, leaving 9 bases between the germline ends. The CDR3 spells CASSLKGRETQYF. The CDR3, as DNA: TGCGCCAGCAGCTTGAAGGGTCGGGAGACCCAGTACTTC.

The rearrangement joins TRBV19 to TRBJ2-2, with TRBD1 identical over 9 bases. Losses at the gene ends were 9 bases for V and 6 bases for J; bases not matched to a gene: 5. This CDR3 spans 13 amino acids. CDR1 and CDR2 (germline): LNHDA, SQIVND (reference sequence). The CDR3 region is CASRDRVPGELFF. In DNA, the CDR3 is TGTGCCAGCCGGGACAGGGTGCCCGGGGAGCTGTTTTTT. The whole variable domain, filled in from reference TRBV19 and TRBJ2-2, reads DGGITQSPKYLFRKEGQNVTLSCEQNLNHDAMYWYRQDPGQGLRLIYYSQIVNDFQKGDIAEGYSVSREKKESFPLTVTSAQKNPTAFYLCASRDRVPGELFFGEGSRLTVL.

V usage is TRBV28 and J usage is TRBJ2-7, with 9 bases matching TRBD2. The CDR3 covers 17 residues. With V trimmed by 8 bases and J by 3 bases, 17 bases remained unmatched. The V gene's germline CDR1 is MDHEN and CDR2 SYDVKM. DNA for the CDR3: TGTGCCAGCGGCCGAGAGGTGTGGCGGGAGGGCCTCTACGAGCAGTACTTC. It codes for CASGREVWREGLYEQYF.

The chain joins TRBV5-1 to TRBJ2-7; the D gene is possibly TRBD1 (6 bases). The germline V gene encodes CDR1 SGHRS and CDR2 YFSETQ. The CDR3 sequence is 13 residues long. V lost 6 bases and J lost 2, with 12 bases in between. CDR3 DNA: TGCGCCAGCACCCCGGGACATACCTACGAGCAGTACTTC. This gives the protein CASTPGHTYEQYF.

The chain recombines TRBV28 with TRBJ2-7, with D possibly TRBD1 on 6 matching bases. The CDR3 has 14 residues. CDR1 MDHEN and CDR2 SYDVKM come from the germline V gene. Deletions cut 5 bases from V and 0 bases from J, with 11 bases between. CDR3 in amino acids: CASSTTGTSYEQYF. The CDR3 nucleotides are TGTGCCAGCAGTACGACAGGAACCTCCTACGAGCAGTACTTC.

On this clone itself: Other DNA sequences in the sample encode the same CDR3. The chain has TRBV5-1 and TRBJ1-1, with a possible D match to TRBD1 (5 bases). V shed 0 bases and J shed 4 bases, with 10 bases lying between them. CDR3 length: 14 residues. The germline gives CDR1 SGHRS, CDR2 YFSETQ. In DNA form, the CDR3 reads TGCGCCAGCAGCTTGGCCGGGAGGGGCACTGAAGCTTTCTTT. This codes for CASSLAGRGTEAFF.

CDR3 loop: CASSLKDRTGEETQYF. The CDR3 nucleotides read TGCGCCAGCAGCTTGAAGGATAGGACAGGGGAAGAGACCCAGTACTTC. V gene TRBV5-1 combines with J gene TRBJ2-5; 9 positions match TRBD1. Looked up from germline, CDR1 is SGHRS and CDR2 is YFSETQ. This CDR3 is built from 16 residues. With 1 base clipped from V and 3 bases from J, the junction kept 7 bases outside the gene matches.

The V call is TRBV21-1, the J call TRBJ2-7; the listed D gene, TRBD2, was not tested against the DNA. TRBV21-1 is a known pseudogene. This CDR3 has 17 residues. This CDR3 reads CASSKWGTSRTRYEQYF. The CDR3 coding sequence is TGTGCCAGCAGCAAGTGGGGGACTAGCAGGACCCGATACGAGCAGTACTTC.

This clone appeared once. This rearrangement joins TRBV9 to TRBJ1-1, with D unresolved. Looked up from germline, CDR1 is SGDLS and CDR2 is YYNGEE. The CDR3 extends over 16 amino acids. The V gene lost 0 bases and the J gene lost 3 bases, with 15 bases spanning the gap. The DNA of the CDR3 is TGTGCCAGCAGCGTAGGACGGAACAGTGCAGACACTGAAGCTTTCTTT. The encoded protein is CASSVGRNSADTEAFF.

V and J are TRBV7-9 and TRBJ2-7; D might be TRBD1 or TRBD2, each matching 6 bases. V dropped 5 bases and J dropped 0 bases, with 14 bases sitting between them. The CDR3 covers 15 residues. CDR1 SEHNR and CDR2 FQNEAQ come from the germline V gene (reference sequence). The CDR3 spells CASSRGGKNSYEQYF. Here the CDR3 DNA reads TGTGCCAGCAGCCGAGGGGGGAAAAACTCCTACGAGCAGTACTTC.

This CDR3 reads CASRKAYRGVLVYGYTF. In nucleotides, the CDR3 is TGCGCCAGCAGGAAAGCATACAGAGGGGTTTTGGTCTATGGCTACACCTTC. The chain combines TRBV5-1 with TRBJ1-2; D might be TRBD1 (5 bases). Germline V gene sequence: CDR1 SGHRS, CDR2 YFSETQ. The CDR3 contains 17 residues. The V end lost 5 bases, the J end lost 4 bases, and 24 bases lay between the germline ends.

The chain is built from TRBV7-2 and TRBJ2-7; D may be TRBD2 (6 bases). Germline CDR1 SGHTA, CDR2 FQGNSA. V was trimmed by 5 bases and J by 0 bases, leaving 14 bases between them. This CDR3 has 15 amino acids. In DNA, the CDR3 is TGTGCCAGCAGCGACTATAGCGGACCCTCCTACGAGCAGTACTTC. It is translated as CASSDYSGPSYEQYF.

This chain links TRBV27 with TRBJ2-1; D gene unclear. CDR3 size: 17 residues. Germline lookup yields CDR1 MNHEY and CDR2 SMNVEV (reference sequence). V lost 2 bases to trimming and J lost 0 bases, with 14 bases between them. CDR3 DNA: TGTGCCAGCAGTTTACGCATCCACCATTCCTCCTACAATGAGCAGTTCTTC. This codes for CASSLRIHHSSYNEQFF.

A note on this clone: Different DNA sequences within this sample yield the same CDR3. V usage is TRBV7-2 and J usage is TRBJ2-1; no clear D. The V and J ends lost 3 bases and 7 bases respectively, with 4 bases between them. This CDR3 has 11 amino acids. Germline assignment: CDR1 SGHTA and CDR2 FQGNSA. CDR3 coding DNA: TGTGCCAGCAGCTTCTCAAATGAGCAGTTCTTC. It specifies CASSFSNEQFF.

This chain links TRBV18 with TRBJ2-5; a weak D match, TRBD2 (7 bases). The V end was cut by 3 bases, the J end by 2 bases, with 10 bases between. Germline loops: CDR1 KGHSH, CDR2 LQKENI. This CDR3 is built from 14 residues. This CDR3 reads CASSPKGGQETQYF. The CDR3 nucleotides read TGTGCCAGCTCACCGAAGGGGGGGCAAGAGACCCAGTACTTC.

V usage is TRBV7-9 and J usage is TRBJ2-7; D is perhaps TRBD1 or TRBD2 (6 bases each). CDR1 is SEHNR and CDR2 is FQNEAQ in the germline V gene (reference sequence). The CDR3 spans 16 residues. V was cut by 2 bases and J by 3 bases, with 17 bases left in between. In DNA form, the CDR3 reads TGTGCCAGCAGCTTAAGCCGGGGGCTTCACTACTACGAGCAGTACTTC. The encoded protein is CASSLSRGLHYYEQYF. Based on the CDR3 plus reference TRBV7-9 and TRBJ2-7, the full variable domain is DTGVSQNPRHKITKRGQNVTFRCDPISEHNRLYWYRQTLGQGPEFLTYFQNEAQLEKSRLLSDRFSAERPKGSFSTLEIQRTEQGDSAMYLCASSLSRGLHYYEQYFGPGTRLTVT.

The chain carries TRBV7-2 and TRBJ2-5; D is unclear. Per the germline V gene, CDR1 is SGHTA and CDR2 is FQGNSA. The V end lost 3 bases, the J end lost 1 base, and 9 bases lay between the germline ends. CDR3 length: 14 residues. The CDR3 is CASSFVAAQETQYF. The CDR3 DNA follows: TGTGCCAGCAGCTTCGTGGCGGCCCAAGAGACCCAGTACTTC.

The chain recombines TRBV15 with TRBJ1-2, with no clear D. CDR3 length equals 13 residues. V dropped 3 bases and J dropped 8 bases, with 13 bases sitting between them. CDR1 and CDR2 from the germline V gene are LNHNV and YYDKDF (reference sequence). DNA of the CDR3: TGTGCCACCAGCAGCATGCCAGGCGTGGGCTACACCTTC. Amino acid sequence: CATSSMPGVGYTF.

The chain carries TRBV27 and TRBJ2-1; possibly TRBD2 for D (6 bases). There are 11 residues in the CDR3. V lost 5 bases and J 12 bases, leaving 11 bases between the germline ends. The germline CDR1 and CDR2 sequences are MNHEY and SMNVEV (reference sequence). CDR3: CASSAASAQFF. In DNA form, the CDR3 reads TGTGCCAGCAGTGCGGCTAGCGCGCAGTTCTTC.

J is TRBJ1-1 and V is TRBV5-1; D is ambiguous. Germline V CDR1 and CDR2: SGHRS, YFSETQ. This CDR3 spans 13 amino acids. V lost 4 bases to trimming and J lost 1 base, with 8 bases between them. The CDR3 DNA reads as TGCGCCAGCAGCGACTTCCAGAACACTGAAGCTTTCTTT. Translation: CASSDFQNTEAFF.

The J gene is TRBJ2-3, the V gene TRBV19; no definite D call. The CDR3 is 13 residues long. V was cut by 6 bases and J by 6 bases, with 13 bases left in between. Germline V gene lookup returns CDR1 LNHDA and CDR2 SQIVND (reference sequence). Written as DNA, the CDR3 is TGTGCCAGTAGGCCGGGCCTACGGGATACGCAGTATTTT. Translation: CASRPGLRDTQYF.

Worth noting for this clone: This same CDR3 is encoded by further DNA sequences in the sample. The chain carries TRBV20-1 and TRBJ2-1; D gene unclear. This CDR3 has 10 amino acids. CDR1 and CDR2 (germline): DFQATT, SNEGSKA (reference sequence). The V and J ends lost 3 bases and 9 bases respectively, with 6 bases between them. This CDR3 is CSARGVEQFF. DNA of the CDR3: TGCAGTGCTAGGGGTGTTGAGCAGTTCTTC.

This rearrangement joins TRBV6-4 to TRBJ2-1, with D possibly being TRBD1 or TRBD2 (6 bases each). Trimming took off 7 bases at V and 3 bases at J, with 19 bases between the two ends. Germline V gene lookup returns CDR1 MRHNA and CDR2 SNTAGT. This CDR3 is built from 16 residues. CDR3 region: CASTNVGGSYYNEQFF. DNA for the CDR3: TGTGCCAGCACCAATGTAGGGGGGTCCTACTACAATGAGCAGTTCTTC.

V usage is TRBV18 and J usage is TRBJ2-1, with 16 bases identical to TRBD2. The CDR3 contains 20 residues. Germline CDR1 is KGHSH and CDR2 is LQKENI. V lost 6 bases and J lost 1; bases outside the gene matches: 12. The CDR3 region has the DNA TGTGCCAGCTCCCCCAGGGGGACTAGCGGGAGGGCCGAGTCCTACAATGAGCAGTTCTTC. Its protein product is CASSPRGTSGRAESYNEQFF.

This clone was seen a single time. This chain joins TRBV7-6 and TRBJ2-7; either TRBD1 or TRBD2 may supply D (5 bases each). Trimming took 2 bases from V and 2 from J, leaving 10 bases between them. Germline V gene lookup returns CDR1 SGHVS and CDR2 FNYEAQ. The CDR3 loop spans 14 amino acids. In DNA, the CDR3 is TGTGCCAGCAGCTTATGGGACGGTGCCTACGAGCAGTACTTC. Amino acids: CASSLWDGAYEQYF.

This clone was seen just once. The chain employs TRBV6-5 and TRBJ1-1, with 7 nucleotides matching TRBD1. Germline V gene data show CDR1 as MNHEY and CDR2 as SVGAGI. V lost 6 bases, J lost 6 bases, and 1 base stayed unmatched. The CDR3 is 11 residues long. Here the CDR3 DNA reads TGTGCCAGCAGGACAGGGTCTGAAGCTTTCTTT. The encoded protein is CASRTGSEAFF.

The CDR3 DNA follows: TGTGCCAGCAGCCCGGCTGGGGCCGGACGCACTGAAGCTTTCTTT. It codes for CASSPAGAGRTEAFF. The chain uses TRBV5-6 and TRBJ1-1; D may be TRBD1 (5 bases). This CDR3 region has 15 residues. Germline lookup yields CDR1 SGHDT and CDR2 YYEEEE. Deletions cut 4 bases from V and 4 bases from J, with 17 bases between.